This entry lists 6 T cell receptor beta chains sequenced from one sample in a study of PD-1 blockade in classical Hodgkin lymphoma. Sequencing was performed with immunoSEQ multiplex PCR; in TCRdb, only in-frame clones are kept and a portion is missing. Of 50,000 to 65,000 clones detected, roughly 89% appear once; the ten largest clones hold about 9.3%. Described time point: cycle 4 day 1 (C4D1), after 6 weeks of nivolumab. Every patient experienced relapse after autologous stem cell transplantation, and brentuximab vedotin exposure varied. The sequencing used peripheral blood mononuclear cells (PBMCs), collected before the fourth cycle of nivolumab. The receptors originated from a human donor with classical Hodgkin lymphoma.

This clone ranks as large. The chain links TRBV6-5 to TRBJ1-2, with a weak D call TRBD1 (6 bases). The germline gives CDR1 MNHEY, CDR2 SVGAGI. V gave up 4 bases and J gave up 6 bases, with 18 bases separating them. The CDR3 covers 15 residues. Here the CDR3 reads CASSLSRGGLNGYTF. The CDR3 DNA follows: TGTGCCAGCAGTTTATCGAGGGGGGGGCTTAATGGCTACACCTTC.

The CDR3 DNA follows: TGTGCCAGCAGCTCCGCTAGCACAGATACGCAGTATTTT. Amino acids: CASSSASTDTQYF. This rearrangement joins TRBV11-3 to TRBJ2-3; D is unclear. V lost 4 bases to trimming and J lost 0 bases, with 5 bases between them. This CDR3 has 13 residues. Per the germline V gene, CDR1 is SGHNT and CDR2 is YENEEA. The complete variable domain, with remaining parts taken from reference TRBV11-3 and TRBJ2-3, reads EAGVVQSPRYKIIEKKQPVAFWCNPISGHNTLYWYLQNLGQGPELLIRYENEEAVDDSQLPKDRFSAERLKGVDSTLKIQPAELGDSAVYLCASSSASTDTQYFGPGTRLTVL.

This chain joins TRBV20-1 and TRBJ1-4, with D unresolved. This CDR3 is built from 11 residues. Germline lookup yields CDR1 DFQATT and CDR2 SNEGSKA (reference sequence). V shed 7 bases and J shed 8 bases, with 11 bases lying between them. The CDR3 here is CSVPTREKLFF. The DNA for the CDR3 is TGCAGTGTCCCGACCCGGGAAAAACTGTTTTTT.

The chain carries TRBV30 and TRBJ2-7; D is possibly TRBD1 (6 bases). The CDR3 has 17 amino acids. Trimming removed 1 base at V and 2 bases at J, with 21 bases between. Germline lookup yields CDR1 GTSNPN and CDR2 SVGIG (reference sequence). The chain's CDR3 is CAWSGKPRGSIAYEQYF. The CDR3 coding sequence is TGTGCCTGGAGTGGAAAGCCCAGGGGCTCCATCGCCTACGAGCAGTACTTC. The full variable domain, its missing parts supplied by reference TRBV30 and TRBJ2-7, is SQTIHQWPATLVQPVGSPLSLECTVEGTSNPNLYWYRQAAGRGLQLLFYSVGIGQISSEVPQNLSASRPQDRQFILSSKKLLLSDSGFYLCAWSGKPRGSIAYEQYFGPGTRLTVT.

CDR3 in DNA: TGTGCCAGCAGCTACTTAACAATCCTAGCGGCTGAAGGGAACATTCAGTACTTC. This codes for CASSYLTILAAEGNIQYF. This sequence joins TRBV5-6 and TRBJ2-4, with 7 bases that match TRBD2. This CDR3 comprises 18 residues. Germline assignment: CDR1 SGHDT and CDR2 YYEEEE. The V segment lost 3 bases and the J segment 7 bases; nucleotides outside the gene matches: 19.

The rearrangement joins TRBV10-3 to TRBJ2-5; D could derive from TRBD1 or TRBD2 (5 bases each). There are 16 residues in the CDR3. Germline V lookup: CDR1 ENHRY, CDR2 SYGVKD. Trimming pared 3 bases from V and 1 base from J, leaving 15 bases between. The CDR3 here is CAISDRDQPAQETQYF. The DNA of the CDR3 is TGTGCCATCAGTGATCGGGACCAGCCGGCCCAAGAGACCCAGTACTTC.